Below are 28 T cell receptor beta chains sequenced from a single sample in a study of cytomegalovirus exposure and HLA in healthy donors. This PCR relied on a set of 60 Vbeta primers and 13 Jbeta primers. Using immunoSEQ multiplex PCR, the repertoire was profiled, and TCRdb retains in-frame clones only, with some absent. The repertoire holds about 90,000 clones, with roughly four fifths as singletons. The sequencing sample was made of PBMCs. The receptors come from a man aged 25 to 40 in good health and CMV-seronegative.

The chain has TRBV12-5 and TRBJ2-3; a weak D match, TRBD2 (6 bases). The CDR3 consists of 14 residues. With 4 bases removed from V and 7 bases from J, the gap between germline ends came to 15 bases. The germline CDR1 and CDR2 sequences are LGHNT and FRNRAP. The CDR3 DNA reads as TGTGCTAGTGGTTCGGGGGAGACACAGAATACGCAGTATTTT. Translation: CASGSGETQNTQYF. The full variable domain, its missing parts supplied by reference TRBV12-5 and TRBJ2-3, is DARVTQTPRHKVTEMGQEVTMRCQPILGHNTVFWYRQTMMQGLELLAYFRNRAPLDDSGMPKDRFSAEMPDATLATLKIQPSEPRDSAVYFCASGSGETQNTQYFGPGTRLTVL.

CDR3 sequence (DNA): TGTGCCAGCAGCTTATTAACTAGCGGGGGCACAGATACGCAGTATTTT. Translating it yields CASSLLTSGGTDTQYF. This chain links TRBV5-5 with TRBJ2-3, with 10 bases lining up with TRBD2. This CDR3 comprises 16 residues. From germline, CDR1 is SGHKS and CDR2 YYEKEE (reference sequence). The V and J ends lost 2 bases and 1 base, in that order; junction bases with no gene match: 4.

This clone was detected only once. DNA of the CDR3: TGTGCCACCAGCAGAGATCTCGACAGGAGGAACACTGAAGCTTTCTTT. Its protein is CATSRDLDRRNTEAFF. The chain couples TRBV15 to TRBJ1-1, with D possibly being TRBD1 (6 bases). Trimming left V 0 bases short and J 1 base short, with 12 bases between. CDR1 and CDR2 (germline): LNHNV, YYDKDF (reference sequence). The CDR3 length is 16 residues.

Concerning this clone: The junction shows a germline mismatch at one end, possibly a read error. The rearrangement links TRBV5-8 to TRBJ1-2; 8 bases map to TRBD1. The CDR3 covers 12 residues. Germline CDR1 reads SGHTS; CDR2 reads YDEGEE. CDR3 sequence (DNA): TGTGCCAGCAGGTTGGACAGGGAAGGCTACACCTTC. The encoded protein is CASRLDREGYTF.

This sequence joins TRBV5-1 and TRBJ1-3; D is uncertain. Germline V lookup: CDR1 SGHRS, CDR2 YFSETQ. CDR3 length: 16 amino acids. V lost 0 bases, J lost 4 bases, and 14 bases lay in between. CDR3 bases: TGCGCCAGCAGCTTGGACGGGATCGCCTTGGGAAACACCATATATTTT. Protein: CASSLDGIALGNTIYF. Supplemented by reference TRBV5-1 and TRBJ1-3, the full variable domain reads KAGVTQTPRYLIKTRGQQVTLSCSPISGHRSVSWYQQTPGQGLQFLFEYFSETQRNKGNFPGRFSGRQFSNSRSEMNVSTLELGDSALYLCASSLDGIALGNTIYFGEGSWLTVV.

The chain employs TRBV29-1 and TRBJ1-2, with TRBD1 as a possible D gene (5 bases). The CDR3 covers 10 residues. Germline V CDR1 and CDR2: SQVTM, ANQGSEA. The ends were cut back, 6 bases at V and 12 bases at J, with 14 bases in the middle. CDR3 sequence: CSVGGDGHTF. In nucleotides, the CDR3 is TGCAGCGTGGGGGGGGACGGCCACACCTTC.

The V and J genes are TRBV10-3 and TRBJ1-2; D remains ambiguous. The germline gives CDR1 ENHRY, CDR2 SYGVKD. Trimming removed 7 bases from V and 4 bases from J, with 10 bases in between. This CDR3 is built from 12 residues. CDR3 amino acids: CAINAVPYGYTF. The CDR3 coding sequence is TGTGCCATCAACGCAGTTCCCTATGGCTACACCTTC.

The rearrangement links TRBV7-6 to TRBJ2-5; 7 bases are shared with TRBD2. The CDR3 sequence is 17 residues long. V trimming: 4 bases; J trimming: 4 bases; junction bases outside the gene matches: 15. CDR1 and CDR2 (germline): SGHVS, FNYEAQ. Written as DNA, the CDR3 is TGTGCCAGCAGCTCCTCGAGGATTAGCGGGCCACGAGAGACCCAGTACTTC. Its protein product is CASSSSRISGPRETQYF.

J is TRBJ2-2 and V is TRBV13; 8 nucleotides match TRBD2. J gave up 5 bases and V 4 bases, and 9 bases lay outside the gene matches. The germline CDR1 and CDR2 sequences are PRHDT and FYEKMQ (reference sequence). CDR3 length equals 16 residues. The CDR3 here is CASSSSGTRITGELFF. In DNA form, the CDR3 reads TGTGCCAGCAGCTCCTCCGGGACTAGAATAACCGGGGAGCTGTTTTTT.

The table lists this clone with a few counts. The chain combines TRBV7-9 with TRBJ1-6, with 7 nucleotides matching TRBD1. With V trimmed by 8 bases and J by 2 bases, 3 bases remained unmatched. Germline CDR1 SEHNR, CDR2 FQNEAQ (reference sequence). CDR3 length: 14 residues. CDR3 coding DNA: TGTGCCAGCGGACAGGAGACCTATAATTCACCCCTCCACTTT. Protein: CASGQETYNSPLHF.

This clone was counted between two and nine times. The CDR3, as DNA: TGTGCCAGCAGCTTAGGCCAGGGGGCAAACCCCTACACCTTC. It yields the protein CASSLGQGANPYTF. The chain links TRBV7-9 to TRBJ1-2, with 8 bases lining up with TRBD1. The CDR3 spans 14 residues. V lost 1 base to trimming and J lost 10 bases; unmatched junction nucleotides: 8. CDR1 is SEHNR and CDR2 is FQNEAQ in the germline V gene (reference sequence).

V is TRBV27 and J is TRBJ1-2; 9 nucleotides line up with TRBD1. Germline V CDR1 and CDR2: MNHEY, SMNVEV (reference sequence). The CDR3 totals 15 residues. The V gene end was trimmed by 3 bases and the J gene end by 6 bases; junction bases not matched to a gene: 8. The CDR3 DNA reads as TGTGCCAGCAGTTTTTCGGGGACAGGGCCTAATGGCTACACCTTC. Protein product: CASSFSGTGPNGYTF.

This clone was detected only a few times. V gene TRBV9 combines with J gene TRBJ2-3; maybe TRBD2 (6 bases). The CDR3 sequence is 15 residues long. The germline CDR1 and CDR2 sequences are SGDLS and YYNGEE. Trimming stripped 3 bases from V and 6 bases from J, with 17 bases between. The CDR3: CASSAEGFLGDTQYF. The CDR3, as DNA: TGTGCCAGCAGCGCGGAGGGGTTCCTCGGCGATACGCAGTATTTT. Full variable domain (missing parts from reference TRBV9 and TRBJ2-3): DSGVTQTPKHLITATGQRVTLRCSPRSGDLSVYWYQQSLDQGLQFLIQYYNGEERAKGNILERFSAQQFPDLHSELNLSSLELGDSALYFCASSAEGFLGDTQYFGPGTRLTVL.

This chain links TRBV29-1 with TRBJ2-1, with 8 bases fitting TRBD1. The ends lost 5 bases at V and 10 bases at J; junction bases unmatched: 16. This CDR3 contains 15 residues. The V gene's germline CDR1 is SQVTM and CDR2 ANQGSEA. The CDR3 nucleotides are TGCAGCGTTTCCGGGACAGGAACGCTAACTTCAGAGCAGTTCTTC. Translated, it gives CSVSGTGTLTSEQFF.

The V and J genes are TRBV19 and TRBJ2-1; D is uncertain. This CDR3 has 12 residues. Germline CDR1 is LNHDA and CDR2 is SQIVND (reference sequence). V shed 4 bases and J shed 4 bases, with 5 bases lying between them. The CDR3 here is CASSTGYNEQFF. CDR3 DNA: TGTGCCAGTAGTACGGGTTACAATGAGCAGTTCTTC.

The chain is built from TRBV7-9 and TRBJ2-3; tentatively, D is TRBD2 (6 bases). The germline CDR1 and CDR2 sequences are SEHNR and FQNEAQ (reference sequence). The CDR3 sequence is 14 residues long. Trimming took 5 bases from V and 2 from J, leaving 11 bases between them. CDR3 residues: CASSPEGITDTQYF. The CDR3 region has the DNA TGTGCCAGCAGCCCGGAGGGAATCACAGATACGCAGTATTTT.

Of note for this clone: The identical CDR3 is also encoded by other nucleotide sequences in the sample. CDR3 DNA: TGTGCCAGCAGCTTGACAGGTGGGGACACTGAAGCTTTCTTT. Translation gives CASSLTGGDTEAFF. This chain links TRBV7-3 with TRBJ1-1; D is perhaps TRBD1 (6 bases). V lost 3 bases, J lost 3 bases, and 11 bases lay in between. The CDR3 is made up of 14 amino acids. Germline V gene data show CDR1 as SGHTA and CDR2 as FQGTGA.

This clone was counted only a few times. V is TRBV6-5 and J is TRBJ1-5, with D possibly matching TRBD1 (6 bases). The CDR3 extends over 13 amino acids. Germline assignment: CDR1 MNHEY and CDR2 SVGAGI. The V and J ends lost 8 bases and 4 bases respectively, with 12 bases between them. CDR3 in amino acids: CASRGQSNQPQHF. The CDR3 DNA is TGTGCCAGCCGAGGACAGTCGAATCAGCCCCAGCATTTT.

The chain is built from TRBV5-4 and TRBJ2-2; D not resolved. V was pared by 1 base and J by 2 bases, with 9 bases between. Germline V lookup: CDR1 SGHNT, CDR2 YYREEE (reference sequence). The CDR3 has 15 residues. CDR3 amino acids: CASSLLFPNTGELFF. CDR3 sequence (DNA): TGTGCCAGCAGCTTGCTGTTCCCCAACACCGGGGAGCTGTTTTTT.

V is TRBV6-5 and J is TRBJ1-1, with no clear D. This CDR3 comprises 14 residues. V shed 0 bases and J shed 0 bases, with 5 bases lying between them. Germline V gene lookup returns CDR1 MNHEY and CDR2 SVGAGI. The CDR3 DNA follows: TGTGCCAGCAGTTACTCGGGAGTGAACACTGAAGCTTTCTTT. It is translated as CASSYSGVNTEAFF.

This clone turned up a few times. The genes are TRBV6-4 and TRBJ1-4; TRBD1 matches 9 bases. The length of the CDR3 is 13 residues. Looked up from germline, CDR1 is MRHNA and CDR2 is SNTAGT. With V trimmed by 0 bases and J by 12 bases, 2 bases remained unmatched. CDR3 region: CASSDSRDRELFF. CDR3 nucleotides: TGTGCCAGCAGTGACTCTAGGGACAGGGAACTGTTTTTT.

The chain uses TRBV29-1 and TRBJ2-7; possibly TRBD1 for D (6 bases). CDR3 length: 12 amino acids. Trimming took off 5 bases at V and 1 base at J, with 9 bases between the two ends. CDR1 is SQVTM and CDR2 is ANQGSEA in the germline V gene. The CDR3 loop is CSVYTGSYEQYF. CDR3 coding DNA: TGCAGCGTTTATACAGGGTCCTACGAGCAGTACTTC.

The rearrangement joins TRBV13 to TRBJ2-7; 10 bases agree with TRBD1. The trim removed 5 bases at V and 3 bases at J, leaving 4 bases unmatched. Germline-derived CDR1 and CDR2 are PRHDT and FYEKMQ (reference sequence). The CDR3 extends over 14 amino acids. In nucleotides, the CDR3 is TGTGCCAGCAGCCGTAGGACAGGGGGCTACGAGCAGTACTTC. Residues: CASSRRTGGYEQYF.

The rearrangement joins TRBV5-1 to TRBJ2-3, with D maybe TRBD2 (7 bases). Trimming shortened V by 5 bases and J by 5 bases, and 21 bases separated the two germline ends. The CDR3 runs to 16 residues. Germline lookup yields CDR1 SGHRS and CDR2 YFSETQ. This chain's CDR3 is CASRKRRGGRRDTQYF. The CDR3 DNA follows: TGCGCCAGCAGAAAAAGGAGGGGGGGACGGAGAGATACGCAGTATTTT.

The CDR3 sequence: CASSRDSSYEQYF. In DNA form, the CDR3 reads TGTGCCAGCAGCCGGGACAGCTCCTACGAGCAGTACTTC. The rearrangement uses TRBV11-3 and TRBJ2-7; 7 positions match TRBD1. Germline V gene data show CDR1 as SGHNT and CDR2 as YENEEA. CDR3 size: 13 residues. Losses at the gene ends were 5 bases for V and 0 bases for J; bases not matched to a gene: 1.

The chain is built from TRBV5-4 and TRBJ1-4; D possibly corresponds to TRBD1 (6 bases). Germline V gives CDR1 SGHNT, CDR2 YYREEE (reference sequence). V lost 4 bases and J 8 bases, leaving 15 bases between the germline ends. The CDR3 runs to 14 residues. CDR3 residues: CASSQKTGAEKLFF. The DNA of the CDR3 is TGTGCCAGCAGCCAAAAGACAGGCGCGGAAAAACTGTTTTTT.

As DNA, the CDR3 is TGTGCCAGCTCACCATCGCGCAGGGGGGTGGTGGCTAACTATGGCTACACCTTC. Its protein product is CASSPSRRGVVANYGYTF. The chain combines TRBV18 with TRBJ1-2; 7 positions agree with TRBD1. The CDR3 runs to 18 residues. Germline CDR1 is KGHSH and CDR2 is LQKENI. V lost 2 bases and J lost 0; bases outside the gene matches: 12.

The chain couples TRBV7-9 to TRBJ1-1; 10 nucleotides match TRBD1. Germline V gives CDR1 SEHNR, CDR2 FQNEAQ (reference sequence). The CDR3 length is 15 residues. V lost 4 bases to trimming and J lost 3 bases; unmatched junction nucleotides: 5. CDR3 loop: CASSWRQGAHTEAFF. The CDR3 coding sequence is TGTGCCAGCAGCTGGAGACAGGGGGCCCACACTGAAGCTTTCTTT.